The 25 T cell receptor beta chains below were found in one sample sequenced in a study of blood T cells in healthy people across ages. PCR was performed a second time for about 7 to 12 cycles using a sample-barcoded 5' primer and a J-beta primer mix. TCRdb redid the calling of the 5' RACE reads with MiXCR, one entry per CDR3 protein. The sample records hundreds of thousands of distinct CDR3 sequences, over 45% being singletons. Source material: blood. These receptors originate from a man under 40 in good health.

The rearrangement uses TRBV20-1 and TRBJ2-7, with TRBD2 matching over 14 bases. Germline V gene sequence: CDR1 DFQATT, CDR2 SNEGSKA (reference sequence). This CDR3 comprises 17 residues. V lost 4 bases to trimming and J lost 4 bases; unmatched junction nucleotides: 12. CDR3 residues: CSANRLAGGPFHYEQYF. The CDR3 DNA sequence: TGCAGTGCTAACCGACTAGCGGGAGGGCCGTTCCATTACGAGCAGTACTTC.

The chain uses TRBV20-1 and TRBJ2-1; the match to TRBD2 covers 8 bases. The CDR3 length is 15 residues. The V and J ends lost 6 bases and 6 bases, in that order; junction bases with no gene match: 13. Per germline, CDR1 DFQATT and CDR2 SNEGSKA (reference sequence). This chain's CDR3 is CSALGPSGSFNEQFF. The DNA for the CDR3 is TGCAGTGCCCTCGGCCCCAGCGGGAGTTTCAATGAGCAGTTCTTC.

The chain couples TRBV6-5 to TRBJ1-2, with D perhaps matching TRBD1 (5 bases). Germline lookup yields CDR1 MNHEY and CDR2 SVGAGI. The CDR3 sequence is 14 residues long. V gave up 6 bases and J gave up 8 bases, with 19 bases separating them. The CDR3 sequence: CASSPLGSGGGYTF. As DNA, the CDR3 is TGTGCCAGCAGCCCGCTGGGGTCCGGGGGGGGCTACACCTTC.

CDR3 in amino acids: CAISTGGLAGELFF. The DNA for the CDR3 is TGTGCCATTTCGACAGGGGGTTTGGCCGGGGAGCTGTTTTTT. This chain joins TRBV10-3 and TRBJ2-2; TRBD1 matches at 9 bases. This CDR3 comprises 14 residues. V dropped 9 bases and J dropped 6; count of bases not matched to a gene: 8. Germline loops: CDR1 ENHRY, CDR2 SYGVKD.

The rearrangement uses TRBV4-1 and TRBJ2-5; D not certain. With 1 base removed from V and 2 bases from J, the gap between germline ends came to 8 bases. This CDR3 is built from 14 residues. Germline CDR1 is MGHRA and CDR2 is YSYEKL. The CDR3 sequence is CASSQGPIQETQYF. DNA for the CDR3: TGCGCCAGCAGCCAAGGTCCCATTCAAGAGACCCAGTACTTC.

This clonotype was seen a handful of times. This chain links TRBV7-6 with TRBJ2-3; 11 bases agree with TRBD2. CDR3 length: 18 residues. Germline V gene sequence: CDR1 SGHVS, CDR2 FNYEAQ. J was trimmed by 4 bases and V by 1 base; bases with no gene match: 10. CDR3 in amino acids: CASSLVFPSGGISDTQYF. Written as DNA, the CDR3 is TGTGCCAGCAGCTTAGTTTTCCCTAGCGGGGGGATATCAGATACGCAGTATTTT.

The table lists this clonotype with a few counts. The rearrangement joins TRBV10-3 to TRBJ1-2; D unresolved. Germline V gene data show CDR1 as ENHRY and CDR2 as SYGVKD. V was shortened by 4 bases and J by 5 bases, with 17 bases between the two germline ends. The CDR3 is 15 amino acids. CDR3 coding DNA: TGTGCCATCAGTGGGGGAGGAGCTGGGGTATATGGCTACACCTTC. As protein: CAISGGGAGVYGYTF.

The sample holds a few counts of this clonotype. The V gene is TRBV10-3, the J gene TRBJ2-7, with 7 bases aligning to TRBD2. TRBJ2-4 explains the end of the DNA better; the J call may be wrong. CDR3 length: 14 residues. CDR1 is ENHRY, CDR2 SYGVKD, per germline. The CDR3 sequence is CAISESRGGDIQYF. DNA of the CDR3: TGTGCCATCAGTGAGTCGAGGGGAGGGGACATTCAGTACTTC.

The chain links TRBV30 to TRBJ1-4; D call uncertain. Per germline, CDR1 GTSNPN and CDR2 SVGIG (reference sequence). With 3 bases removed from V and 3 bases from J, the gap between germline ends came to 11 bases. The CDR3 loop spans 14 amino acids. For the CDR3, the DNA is TGTGCCTGGAGGCGCAGTTTGCCTAATGAAAAACTGTTTTTT. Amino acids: CAWRRSLPNEKLFF.

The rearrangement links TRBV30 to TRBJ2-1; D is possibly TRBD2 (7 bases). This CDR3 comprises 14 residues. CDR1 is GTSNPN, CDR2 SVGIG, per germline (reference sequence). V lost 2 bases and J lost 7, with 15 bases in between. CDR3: CAWSPQGGVNEQFF. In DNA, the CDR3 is TGTGCCTGGAGTCCACAGGGAGGGGTGAATGAGCAGTTCTTC.

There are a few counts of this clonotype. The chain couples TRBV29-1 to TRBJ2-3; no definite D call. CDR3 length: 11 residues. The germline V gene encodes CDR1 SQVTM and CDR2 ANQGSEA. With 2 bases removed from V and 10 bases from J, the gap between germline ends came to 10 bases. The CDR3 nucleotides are TGCAGCGTTGAACCCCTCCGGGCGCAGTATTTT. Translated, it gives CSVEPLRAQYF.

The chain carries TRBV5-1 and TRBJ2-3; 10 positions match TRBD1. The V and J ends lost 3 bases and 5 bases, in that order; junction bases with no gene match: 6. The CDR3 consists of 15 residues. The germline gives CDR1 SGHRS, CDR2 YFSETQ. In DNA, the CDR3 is TGCGCCAGCAGCTCACGACAGGGGGCGAGAGATACGCAGTATTTT. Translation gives CASSSRQGARDTQYF. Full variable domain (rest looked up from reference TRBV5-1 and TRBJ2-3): KAGVTQTPRYLIKTRGQQVTLSCSPISGHRSVSWYQQTPGQGLQFLFEYFSETQRNKGNFPGRFSGRQFSNSRSEMNVSTLELGDSALYLCASSSRQGARDTQYFGPGTRLTVL.

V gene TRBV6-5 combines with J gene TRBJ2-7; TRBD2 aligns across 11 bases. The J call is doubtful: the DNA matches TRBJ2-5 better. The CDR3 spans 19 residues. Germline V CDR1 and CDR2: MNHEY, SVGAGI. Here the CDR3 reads CASSYRLAGPPGRQETQYF. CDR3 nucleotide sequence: TGTGCCAGCAGTTACCGACTAGCGGGGCCACCAGGGAGACAAGAGACCCAGTACTTC.

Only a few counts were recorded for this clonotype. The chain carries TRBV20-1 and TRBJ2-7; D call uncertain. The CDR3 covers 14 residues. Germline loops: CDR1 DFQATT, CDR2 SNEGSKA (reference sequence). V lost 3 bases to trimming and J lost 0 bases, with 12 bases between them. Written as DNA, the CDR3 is TGCAGTGCTAGTCCCCCGTTTTCCTCCTACGAGCAGTACTTC. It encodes CSASPPFSSYEQYF.

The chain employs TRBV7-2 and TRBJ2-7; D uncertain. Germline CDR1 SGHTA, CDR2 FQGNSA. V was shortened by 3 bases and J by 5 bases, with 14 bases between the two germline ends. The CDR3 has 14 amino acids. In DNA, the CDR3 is TGTGCCAGCAGCTTTAATCATAGAGGAGACGAGCAGTACTTC. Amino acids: CASSFNHRGDEQYF. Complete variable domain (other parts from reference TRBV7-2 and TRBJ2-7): GAGVSQSPSNKVTEKGKDVELRCDPISGHTALYWYRQSLGQGLEFLIYFQGNSAPDKSGLPSDRFSAERTGGSVSTLTIQRTQQEDSAVYLCASSFNHRGDEQYFGPGTRLTVT.

The CDR3 sequence is CASNAGTSGWGTQYF. The CDR3 bases are TGTGCCAGCAATGCCGGGACTAGCGGATGGGGGACCCAGTACTTC. The rearrangement joins TRBV2 to TRBJ2-5, with 11 bases aligning to TRBD2. CDR3 length: 15 amino acids. V gave up 7 bases and J gave up 7 bases; unmatched junction bases: 11. The germline CDR1 and CDR2 sequences are SNHLY and FYNNEI.

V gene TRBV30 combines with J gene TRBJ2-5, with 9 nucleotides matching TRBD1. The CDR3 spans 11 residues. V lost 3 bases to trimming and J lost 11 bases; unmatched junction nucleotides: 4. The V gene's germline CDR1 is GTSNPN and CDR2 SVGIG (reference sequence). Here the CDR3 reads CAWSTGGGQYF. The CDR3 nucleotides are TGTGCCTGGAGCACAGGGGGCGGGCAGTACTTC.

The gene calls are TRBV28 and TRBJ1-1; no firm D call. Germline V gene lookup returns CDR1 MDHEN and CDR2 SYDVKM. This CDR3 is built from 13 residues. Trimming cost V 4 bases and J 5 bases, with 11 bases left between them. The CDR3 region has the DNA TGTGCCAGCAGTTGCGGGGTCGGAACTGAAGCTTTCTTT. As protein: CASSCGVGTEAFF. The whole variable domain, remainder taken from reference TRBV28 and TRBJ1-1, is DVKVTQSSRYLVKRTGEKVFLECVQDMDHENMFWYRQDPGLGLRLIYFSYDVKMKEKGDIPEGYSVSREKKERFSLILESASTNQTSMYLCASSCGVGTEAFFGQGTRLTVV.

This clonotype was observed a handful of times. The DNA of the CDR3 is TGCGCCAGCAGTCAAACACCCAGGGGGGGTGAGGGCTACGAGCAGTACTTC. It specifies CASSQTPRGGEGYEQYF. This chain joins TRBV4-3 and TRBJ2-7; the D call may be TRBD1 or TRBD2 (7 bases each). Germline CDR1 and CDR2: LGHNA and YSLEER. Trimming stripped 6 bases from V and 3 bases from J, with 24 bases between. The CDR3 is 17 residues long.

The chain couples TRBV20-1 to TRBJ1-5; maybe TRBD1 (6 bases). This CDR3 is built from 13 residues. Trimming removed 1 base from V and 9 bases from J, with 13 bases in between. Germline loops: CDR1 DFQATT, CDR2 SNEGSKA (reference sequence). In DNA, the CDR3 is TGCAGTGCTAGAGGACAGGAGGCTTTGCCCCAGCATTTT. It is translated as CSARGQEALPQHF.

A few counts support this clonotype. The CDR3 reads CASSLSRGRWANVLTF. CDR3 nucleotides: TGTGCCAGCAGCTTATCGCGGGGCCGCTGGGCCAACGTCCTGACTTTC. This chain connects TRBV7-6 to TRBJ2-6, with D possibly matching TRBD2 (6 bases). Germline CDR1 is SGHVS and CDR2 is FNYEAQ. CDR3 length: 16 amino acids. The V end lost 2 bases, the J end lost 5 bases, and 13 bases lay between the germline ends.

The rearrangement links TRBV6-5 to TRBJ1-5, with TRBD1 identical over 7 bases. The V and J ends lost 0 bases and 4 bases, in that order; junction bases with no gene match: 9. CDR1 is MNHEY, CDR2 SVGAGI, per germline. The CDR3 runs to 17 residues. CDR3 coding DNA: TGTGCCAGCAGTTACTCGTGGACAGGCCAGGGAAATCAGCCCCAGCATTTT. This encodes CASSYSWTGQGNQPQHF.

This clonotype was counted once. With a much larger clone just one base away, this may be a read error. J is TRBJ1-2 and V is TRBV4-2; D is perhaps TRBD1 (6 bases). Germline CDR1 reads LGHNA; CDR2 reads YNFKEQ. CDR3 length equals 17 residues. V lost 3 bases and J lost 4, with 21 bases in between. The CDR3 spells CASSHRPDSTSIYGYTF. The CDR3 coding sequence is TGTGCCAGCAGCCATCGTCCGGACAGCACTTCAATCTATGGCTACACCTTC.

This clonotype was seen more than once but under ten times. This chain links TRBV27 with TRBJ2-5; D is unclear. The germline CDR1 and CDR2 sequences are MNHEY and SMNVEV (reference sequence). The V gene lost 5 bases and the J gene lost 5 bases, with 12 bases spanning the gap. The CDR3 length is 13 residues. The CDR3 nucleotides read TGTGCCAGCAGTCTCGGATCAGACGAGACCCAGTACTTC. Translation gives CASSLGSDETQYF.

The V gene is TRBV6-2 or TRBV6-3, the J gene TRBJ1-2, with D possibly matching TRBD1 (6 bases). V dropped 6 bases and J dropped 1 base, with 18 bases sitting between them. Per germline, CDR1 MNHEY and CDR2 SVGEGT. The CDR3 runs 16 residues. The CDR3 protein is CASRTQQGFRNYGYTF. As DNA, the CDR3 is TGTGCCAGCAGAACCCAACAGGGATTTCGTAACTATGGCTACACCTTC.